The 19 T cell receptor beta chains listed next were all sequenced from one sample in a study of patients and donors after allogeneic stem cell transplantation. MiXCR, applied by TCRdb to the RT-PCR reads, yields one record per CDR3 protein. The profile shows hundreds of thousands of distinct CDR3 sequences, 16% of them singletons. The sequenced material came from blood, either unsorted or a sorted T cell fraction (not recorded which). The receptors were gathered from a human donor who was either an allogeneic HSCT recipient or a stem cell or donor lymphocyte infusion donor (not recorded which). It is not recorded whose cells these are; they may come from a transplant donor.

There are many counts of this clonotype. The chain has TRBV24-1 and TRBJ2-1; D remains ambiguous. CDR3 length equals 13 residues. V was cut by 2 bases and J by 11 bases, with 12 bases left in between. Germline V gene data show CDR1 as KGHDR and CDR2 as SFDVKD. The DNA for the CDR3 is TGTGCCACCAGTGATTGGACCGTATTAAAGCAGTTCTTC. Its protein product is CATSDWTVLKQFF.

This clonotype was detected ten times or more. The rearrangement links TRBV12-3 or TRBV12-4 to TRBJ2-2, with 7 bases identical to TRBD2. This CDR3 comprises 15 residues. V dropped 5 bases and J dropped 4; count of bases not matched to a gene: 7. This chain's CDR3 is CASSVPSGGTGELFF. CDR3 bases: TGTGCCAGCAGTGTACCTTCGGGGGGCACCGGGGAGCTGTTTTTT.

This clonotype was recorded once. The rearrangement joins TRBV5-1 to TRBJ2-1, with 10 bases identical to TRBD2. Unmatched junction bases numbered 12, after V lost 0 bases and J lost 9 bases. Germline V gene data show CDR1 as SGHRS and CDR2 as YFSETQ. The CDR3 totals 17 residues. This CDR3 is CASSLARGPSGSGEQFF. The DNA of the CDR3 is TGCGCCAGCAGCTTGGCCAGGGGTCCTAGCGGGAGTGGTGAGCAGTTCTTC.

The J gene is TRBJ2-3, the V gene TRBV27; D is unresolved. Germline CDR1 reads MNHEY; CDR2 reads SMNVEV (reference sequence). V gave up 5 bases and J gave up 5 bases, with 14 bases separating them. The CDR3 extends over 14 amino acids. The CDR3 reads CASSPRMGRDTQYF. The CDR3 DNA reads TGTGCCAGCAGTCCTCGGATGGGCAGAGATACGCAGTATTTT.

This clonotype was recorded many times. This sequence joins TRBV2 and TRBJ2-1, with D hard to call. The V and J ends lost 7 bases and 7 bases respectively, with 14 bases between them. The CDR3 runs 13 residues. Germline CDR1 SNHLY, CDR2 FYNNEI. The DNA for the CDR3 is TGTGCCAGCACGAAGGGCCCTGGAAATGAGCAGTTCTTC. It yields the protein CASTKGPGNEQFF.

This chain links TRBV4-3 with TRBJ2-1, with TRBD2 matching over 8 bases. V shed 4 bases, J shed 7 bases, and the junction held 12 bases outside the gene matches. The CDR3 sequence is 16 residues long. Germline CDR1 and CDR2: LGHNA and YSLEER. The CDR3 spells CASSLKASGWLNEQFF. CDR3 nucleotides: TGCGCCAGCAGCCTAAAGGCTAGCGGGTGGTTAAATGAGCAGTTCTTC.

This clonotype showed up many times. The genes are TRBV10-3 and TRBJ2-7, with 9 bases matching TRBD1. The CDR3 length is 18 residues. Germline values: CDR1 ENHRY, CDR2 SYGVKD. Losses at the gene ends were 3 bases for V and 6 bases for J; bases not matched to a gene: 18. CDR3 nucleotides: TGTGCCATCAGTGATCTCGCACAGACATGGACAGGGGAACGCGAGCAGTACTTC. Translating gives CAISDLAQTWTGEREQYF.

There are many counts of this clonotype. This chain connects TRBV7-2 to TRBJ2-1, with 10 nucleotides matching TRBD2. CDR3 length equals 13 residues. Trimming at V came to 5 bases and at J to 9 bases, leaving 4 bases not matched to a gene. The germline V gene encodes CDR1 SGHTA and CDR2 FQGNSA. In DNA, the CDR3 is TGTGCCAGCAGCCCCACTAGCGGGACTGAGCAGTTCTTC. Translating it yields CASSPTSGTEQFF.

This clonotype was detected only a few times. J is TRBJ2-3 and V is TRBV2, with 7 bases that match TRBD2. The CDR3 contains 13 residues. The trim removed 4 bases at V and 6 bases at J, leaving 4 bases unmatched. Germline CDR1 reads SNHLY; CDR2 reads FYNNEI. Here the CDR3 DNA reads TGTGCCAGCAGTGGCGGGAGTCCGGATACGCAGTATTTT. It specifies CASSGGSPDTQYF.

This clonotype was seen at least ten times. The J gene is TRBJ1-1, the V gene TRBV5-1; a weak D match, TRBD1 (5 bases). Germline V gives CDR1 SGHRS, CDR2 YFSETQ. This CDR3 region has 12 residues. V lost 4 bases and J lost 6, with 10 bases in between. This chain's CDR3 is CASSPGGPEAFF. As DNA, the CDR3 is TGCGCCAGCAGCCCCGGGGGACCTGAAGCTTTCTTT.

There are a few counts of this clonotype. CDR3 region: CASSPRLAGDDEQYF. CDR3 sequence (DNA): TGTGCCAGCAGCCCGAGACTAGCGGGAGATGATGAGCAGTACTTC. The chain employs TRBV11-2 and TRBJ2-7, with 12 bases fitting TRBD2. There are 15 residues in the CDR3. V dropped 5 bases and J dropped 7; count of bases not matched to a gene: 9. Per germline, CDR1 SGHAT and CDR2 FQNNGV.

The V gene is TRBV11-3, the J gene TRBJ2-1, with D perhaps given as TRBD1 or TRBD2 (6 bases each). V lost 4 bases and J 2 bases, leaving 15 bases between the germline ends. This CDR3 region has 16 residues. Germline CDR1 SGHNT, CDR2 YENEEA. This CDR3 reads CASSSIGGGPYNEQFF. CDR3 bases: TGTGCCAGCAGCTCGATCGGAGGGGGACCCTACAATGAGCAGTTCTTC.

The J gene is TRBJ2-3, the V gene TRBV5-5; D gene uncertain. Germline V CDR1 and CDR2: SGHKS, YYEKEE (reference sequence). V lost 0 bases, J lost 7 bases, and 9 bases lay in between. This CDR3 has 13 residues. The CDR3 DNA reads TGTGCCAGCAGCTTGGACGGGTTGAATACGCAGTATTTT. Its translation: CASSLDGLNTQYF.

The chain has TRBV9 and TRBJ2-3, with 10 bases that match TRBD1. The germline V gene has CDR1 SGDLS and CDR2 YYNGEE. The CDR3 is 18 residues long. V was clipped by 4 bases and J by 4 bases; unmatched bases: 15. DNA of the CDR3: TGTGCCAGCAGCCTCCGGGACAGGGGAGAAACTAGAGCAGATACGCAGTATTTT. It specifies CASSLRDRGETRADTQYF.

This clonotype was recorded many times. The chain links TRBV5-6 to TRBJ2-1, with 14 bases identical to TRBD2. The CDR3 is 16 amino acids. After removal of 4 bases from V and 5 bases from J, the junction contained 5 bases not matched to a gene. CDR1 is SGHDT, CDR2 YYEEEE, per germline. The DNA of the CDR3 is TGTGCCAGCAGCATAGGGACTAGCGGGAGTAACAATGAGCAGTTCTTC. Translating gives CASSIGTSGSNNEQFF.

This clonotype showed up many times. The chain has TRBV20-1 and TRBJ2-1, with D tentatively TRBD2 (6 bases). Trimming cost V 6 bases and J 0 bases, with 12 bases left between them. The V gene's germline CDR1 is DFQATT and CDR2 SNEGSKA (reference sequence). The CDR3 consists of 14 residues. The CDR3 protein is CSARDSSSYNEQFF. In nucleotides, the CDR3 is TGCAGTGCAAGGGACTCTAGCTCCTACAATGAGCAGTTCTTC.

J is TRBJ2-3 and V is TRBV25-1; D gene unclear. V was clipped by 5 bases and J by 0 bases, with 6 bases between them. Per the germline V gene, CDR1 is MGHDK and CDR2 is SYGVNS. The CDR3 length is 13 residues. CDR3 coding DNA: TGTGCCAGCAGTTGGTCTAGCACAGATACGCAGTATTTT. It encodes CASSWSSTDTQYF.

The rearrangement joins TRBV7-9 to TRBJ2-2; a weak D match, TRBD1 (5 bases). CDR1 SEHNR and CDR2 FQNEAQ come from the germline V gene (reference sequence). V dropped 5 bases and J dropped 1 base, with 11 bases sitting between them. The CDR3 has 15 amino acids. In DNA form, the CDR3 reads TGTGCCAGCAGCACAGGACGTAGGAACACCGGGGAGCTGTTTTTT. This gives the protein CASSTGRRNTGELFF.

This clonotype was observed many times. The CDR3 here is CASSFDVNTGELFF. The CDR3 region has the DNA TGCGCCAGCAGCTTCGATGTGAACACCGGGGAGCTGTTTTTT. V usage is TRBV5-1 and J usage is TRBJ2-2; D is undetermined. This CDR3 has 14 amino acids. CDR1 and CDR2 (germline): SGHRS, YFSETQ. V dropped 2 bases and J dropped 1 base, with 6 bases sitting between them.